These 2 T cell receptor beta chains were all obtained from the same sample, sequenced in a study of cytotoxic CD8 clonotypes in ibrutinib-treated CLL. Assay: immunoSEQ multiplex PCR; the TCRdb copy retains only in-frame clones and omits some. The table includes approximately 90,000 clones, around 77% detected once. Sample: PBMCs, taken after 24 months of ibrutinib treatment. The receptors shown here come from a human donor with chronic lymphocytic leukemia.

This clone has a handful of counts. The chain recombines TRBV6-6 with TRBJ2-2; the D gene is possibly TRBD2 (6 bases). Trimming took 6 bases from V and 4 from J, leaving 15 bases between them. CDR1 MNHNY and CDR2 SVGAGI come from the germline V gene (reference sequence). The CDR3 has 15 amino acids. The chain's CDR3 is CASSPQRLVTGELFF. The CDR3 region has the DNA TGTGCCAGCAGCCCCCAGAGACTAGTCACCGGGGAGCTGTTTTTT.

This clone was seen a handful of times. V usage is TRBV5-4 and J usage is TRBJ1-4; D might be TRBD1 (5 bases). CDR3 length: 16 amino acids. CDR1 and CDR2 (germline): SGHNT, YYREEE (reference sequence). The V end was cut by 5 bases, the J end by 4 bases, with 18 bases between. As DNA, the CDR3 is TGTGCCAGCAGTCGGGGGACCGCCGGGATTAATGAAAAACTGTTTTTT. Amino acid sequence: CASSRGTAGINEKLFF.